The clone carrying this T cell receptor (beta chain) was recorded a few times. The data originate from a study of blood T cell repertoires in COVID-19. Study as a whole: The United States, Italy and Spain were the sources of the acute and convalescent COVID-19 samples. T cells, B-cell-depleted T cells, or PBMCs provided the cDNA or gDNA that served as material.

How the authors handled the data: Estimation of nucleated cell counts was performed using reference gene primer amplification. The protocol was immunoSEQ multiplex PCR, while the TCRdb copy is restricted to in-frame clones and leaves out a portion. The V and J calls and clone size were taken over from that table, and D and trimming were inferred from the DNA. The repertoire holds fewer than 200,000 clones, approximately 86% seen once, with under 9.5% in the top ten. Sequencing used peripheral blood. The clonotype originates from a man aged 50-59 years with active or convalescent COVID-19.

In DNA, the CDR3 is TGTGCCAGCAGCGAGAGTACTCGGGTAACTAACACCGGGGAGCTGTTTTTT. This codes for CASSESTRVTNTGELFF. The rearrangement links TRBV9 to TRBJ2-2; D is unclear. Trimming took off 3 bases at V and 2 bases at J, with 17 bases between the two ends. CDR3 length equals 17 residues. Germline CDR1 SGDLS, CDR2 YYNGEE.